This note documents a single T cell receptor beta chain sequence. The sample belongs to a study of blood T cell repertoires in COVID-19. Turning to the study itself: Italy, Spain and the United States were the sources of the convalescent and acute COVID-19 samples. In each case, the material was cDNA or gDNA derived from T cells, B-cell-depleted T cells, or PBMCs.

In the original processing: Amplification with reference gene primers provided the estimates of nucleated cell counts. Here immunoSEQ multiplex PCR was the method, and the copy in TCRdb shows in-frame clones only, minus some. The V and J calls and the clone size are those of that table, but D and trimming were determined from the DNA. This sample has roughly 120,000 clones; around 79% occur once, and the top ten carry about 2.5%. This receptor was obtained from a man aged 50 or older with acute or convalescent COVID-19. Sequenced sample: peripheral blood.

The CDR3 protein is CASRPQGAAGELFF. CDR3 nucleotide sequence: TGCGCCAGCAGGCCCCAGGGGGCCGCCGGGGAGCTGTTTTTT. This chain connects TRBV10-1 to TRBJ2-2; 8 bases map to TRBD1. Germline V gene data show CDR1 as WNHNN and CDR2 as SYGVQD (reference sequence). This CDR3 has 14 amino acids. Losses at the gene ends were 6 bases for V and 6 bases for J; bases not matched to a gene: 6.